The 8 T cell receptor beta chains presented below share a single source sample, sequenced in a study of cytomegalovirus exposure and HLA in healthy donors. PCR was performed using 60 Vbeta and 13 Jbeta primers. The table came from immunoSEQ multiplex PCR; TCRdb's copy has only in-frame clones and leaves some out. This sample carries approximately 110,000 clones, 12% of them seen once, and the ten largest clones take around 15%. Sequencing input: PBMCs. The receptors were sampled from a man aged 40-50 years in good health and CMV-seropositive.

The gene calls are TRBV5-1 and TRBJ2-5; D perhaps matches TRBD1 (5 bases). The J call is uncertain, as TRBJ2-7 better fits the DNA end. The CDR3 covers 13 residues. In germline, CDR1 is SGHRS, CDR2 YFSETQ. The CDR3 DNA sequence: TGCGCCAGCAGCTTCAGGGTTGGCTACGAGCAGTACTTC. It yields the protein CASSFRVGYEQYF.

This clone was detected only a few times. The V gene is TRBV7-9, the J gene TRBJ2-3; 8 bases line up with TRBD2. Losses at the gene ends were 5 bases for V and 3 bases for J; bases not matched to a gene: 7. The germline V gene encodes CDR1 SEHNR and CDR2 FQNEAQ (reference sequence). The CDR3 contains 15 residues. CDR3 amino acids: CASSASGTRTDTQYF. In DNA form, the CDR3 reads TGTGCCAGCAGCGCATCCGGGACTAGGACAGATACGCAGTATTTT. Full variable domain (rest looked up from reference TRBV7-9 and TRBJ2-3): DTGVSQNPRHKITKRGQNVTFRCDPISEHNRLYWYRQTLGQGPEFLTYFQNEAQLEKSRLLSDRFSAERPKGSFSTLEIQRTEQGDSAMYLCASSASGTRTDTQYFGPGTRLTVL.

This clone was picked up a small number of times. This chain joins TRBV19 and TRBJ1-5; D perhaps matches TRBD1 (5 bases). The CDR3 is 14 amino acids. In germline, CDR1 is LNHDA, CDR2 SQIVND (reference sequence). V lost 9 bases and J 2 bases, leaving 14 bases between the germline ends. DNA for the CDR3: TGTGCCAGCCAACTGGGAGGGGGCAATCAGCCCCAGCATTTT. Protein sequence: CASQLGGGNQPQHF.

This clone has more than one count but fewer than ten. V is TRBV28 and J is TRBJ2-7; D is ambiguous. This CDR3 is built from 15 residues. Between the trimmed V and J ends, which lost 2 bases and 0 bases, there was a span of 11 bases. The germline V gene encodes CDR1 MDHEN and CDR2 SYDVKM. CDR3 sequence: CASSLQQAYSYEQYF. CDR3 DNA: TGTGCCAGCAGTTTACAGCAGGCATACTCCTACGAGCAGTACTTC.

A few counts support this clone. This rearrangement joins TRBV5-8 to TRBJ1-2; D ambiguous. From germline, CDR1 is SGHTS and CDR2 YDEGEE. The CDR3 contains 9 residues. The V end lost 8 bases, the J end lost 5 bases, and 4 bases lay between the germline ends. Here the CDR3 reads CASTYGYTF. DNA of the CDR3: TGTGCCAGTACTTATGGCTACACCTTC.

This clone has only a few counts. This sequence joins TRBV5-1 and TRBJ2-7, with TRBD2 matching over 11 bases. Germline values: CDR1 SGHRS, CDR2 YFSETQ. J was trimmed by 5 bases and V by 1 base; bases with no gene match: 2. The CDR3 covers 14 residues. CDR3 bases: TGCGCCAGCAGCTTGACTAGCGGGAGTAACGAGCAGTACTTC. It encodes CASSLTSGSNEQYF.

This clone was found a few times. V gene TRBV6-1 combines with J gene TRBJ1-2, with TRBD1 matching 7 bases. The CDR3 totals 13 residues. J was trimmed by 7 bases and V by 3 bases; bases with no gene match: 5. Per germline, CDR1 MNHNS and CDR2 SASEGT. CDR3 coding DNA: TGTGCCAGCAGTGAGGCAACAGGGGTTGGCTACACCTTC. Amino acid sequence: CASSEATGVGYTF.

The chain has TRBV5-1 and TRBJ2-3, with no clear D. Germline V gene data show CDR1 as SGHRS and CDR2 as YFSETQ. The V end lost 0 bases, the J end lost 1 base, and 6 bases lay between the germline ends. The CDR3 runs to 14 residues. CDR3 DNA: TGCGCCAGCAGCTTGGCCCCCGGCACAGATACGCAGTATTTT. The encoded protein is CASSLAPGTDTQYF.